The clone carrying this TCR beta chain showed up just a few times. Its antigen is undetermined. It was 8 to 10 ml of fresh peripheral blood that supplied the PBMCs. This sample is part of a study of T cells in Graves' hyperthyroidism and ophthalmopathy. Overall study findings and caveats: Model output signaled ophthalmopathy a median 6.5 months ahead of onset. Most thyroid clonotypes with frequency above 0.001 were detected in blood.

TCR beta CDR3 regions were amplified from RNA transcripts. The TCR CDR3 was amplified in a first-round RT-PCR using the HTBI primer set. One entry per CDR3 protein, called by TCRdb with MiXCR from the multiplex PCR reads. The profile shows some 500,000 distinct CDR3 sequences, approximately 14% of them singletons. Per germline, CDR1 SEHNR and CDR2 FQNEAQ (reference sequence). The CDR3 has 14 amino acids. Deletions cut 1 base from V and 0 bases from J, with 6 bases between. The chain is built from TRBV7-9 and TRBJ1-1; no definite D call. Sequencing was done on a sample of blood. This sequence originates from a woman aged 18-35 years with Graves' hyperthyroidism. CDR3 coding DNA: TGTGCCAGCAGCTTAGGTATGATGAACACTGAAGCTTTCTTT. Its protein product is CASSLGMMNTEAFF.